One sample yielded the 15 T cell receptor beta chains listed below, sequenced in a study of blood T cell dynamics during melanoma immunotherapy. Repertoires were generated with immunoSEQ multiplex PCR, while TCRdb's copy carries only in-frame clones and drops some. The sample lists some 20,000 clones; roughly 87% were seen once. Specified time point: week 3, after first cycle of checkpoint inhibitor. Sequenced material: blood, taken from a patient treated with checkpoint blockade. The receptor source for this set is a human donor with melanoma.

The CDR3: CASSLRSGRKRSSGANVLTF. CDR3 DNA sequence: TGTGCCAGCAGTTTACGGTCTGGACGGAAGCGCAGCTCTGGGGCCAACGTCCTGACTTTC. This sequence joins TRBV28 and TRBJ2-6; no firm D call. The V end lost 2 bases, the J end lost 0 bases, and 20 bases lay between the germline ends. Germline assignment: CDR1 MDHEN and CDR2 SYDVKM. The CDR3 loop spans 20 amino acids.

The V and J genes are TRBV11-1 and TRBJ2-3; D not certain. Deletions cut 5 bases from V and 1 base from J, with 16 bases between. Per the germline V gene, CDR1 is SGHAT and CDR2 is FQDESV (reference sequence). CDR3 length equals 16 residues. As DNA, the CDR3 is TGTGCCAGCAGCCCTGACGGGCGGACGGGCACAGATACGCAGTATTTT. This encodes CASSPDGRTGTDTQYF.

The chain couples TRBV7-6 to TRBJ1-1; perhaps TRBD1 as D (5 bases). CDR3 length equals 16 residues. Germline lookup yields CDR1 SGHVS and CDR2 FNYEAQ. V lost 5 bases to trimming and J lost 0 bases, with 16 bases between them. CDR3 amino acids: CASSPWAGGLNTEAFF. For the CDR3, the DNA is TGTGCCAGCAGCCCCTGGGCGGGGGGTTTGAACACTGAAGCTTTCTTT.

The V and J genes are TRBV19 and TRBJ1-1; possibly TRBD1 for D (5 bases). CDR3 size: 17 residues. CDR1 and CDR2 (germline): LNHDA, SQIVND (reference sequence). V was clipped by 7 bases and J by 1 base, with 22 bases between them. The CDR3 region has the DNA TGTGCCAGTATCCCGGTTGGTCGGGGCCCGAGGAACACTGAAGCTTTCTTT. Its translation is CASIPVGRGPRNTEAFF.

The chain carries TRBV5-1 and TRBJ2-3; perhaps D is TRBD1 or TRBD2 (5 bases each). Trimming left V 2 bases short and J 2 bases short, with 12 bases between. The CDR3 runs to 15 residues. The V gene's germline CDR1 is SGHRS and CDR2 YFSETQ. The DNA for the CDR3 is TGCGCCAGCAGCTTAACCGGGACGGACACAGATACGCAGTATTTT. Protein sequence: CASSLTGTDTDTQYF.

Comment on this clone: Additional DNA sequences in this sample encode the identical CDR3. CDR3 residues: CASSQGGAGDTEAFF. The DNA for the CDR3 is TGTGCCAGCAGCCAAGGAGGGGCCGGGGACACTGAAGCTTTCTTT. The J gene is TRBJ1-1, the V gene TRBV4-2; D is perhaps TRBD1 (5 bases). Trimming took 1 base from V and 3 from J, leaving 12 bases between them. Germline V gene lookup returns CDR1 LGHNA and CDR2 YNFKEQ. The CDR3 has 15 residues.

This clone was detected once. The V call is TRBV21-1, the J call TRBJ1-3. TRBV21-1 is a known pseudogene. This CDR3 contains 15 residues. The CDR3 sequence is CASSTPSSSGNTIYF. Here the CDR3 DNA reads TGTGCCAGCAGCACCCCCTCGTCCTCTGGAAACACCATATATTTT.

V usage is TRBV5-5 and J usage is TRBJ1-4; D unclear. Germline V lookup: CDR1 SGHKS, CDR2 YYEKEE (reference sequence). This CDR3 is built from 12 residues. The V end was cut by 0 bases, the J end by 10 bases, with 7 bases between. The CDR3 nucleotides are TGTGCCAGCAGCTTGGTGGAGGGAAAACTGTTTTTT. This gives the protein CASSLVEGKLFF.

V is TRBV4-2 and J is TRBJ2-3; perhaps TRBD1 as D (6 bases). The CDR3 has 18 residues. Trimming cost V 4 bases and J 2 bases, with 22 bases left between them. Germline V gene data show CDR1 as LGHNA and CDR2 as YNFKEQ. The CDR3, as DNA: TGTGCCAGCAGCCTGCGAGACGTAGGCGGACAGACCACAGATACGCAGTATTTT. Protein: CASSLRDVGGQTTDTQYF.

The rearrangement uses TRBV9 and TRBJ2-1; no definite D call. V lost 4 bases and J lost 6, with 11 bases in between. This CDR3 is 13 amino acids long. Germline V gene data show CDR1 as SGDLS and CDR2 as YYNGEE. Written as DNA, the CDR3 is TGTGCCAGCAGCACTGAGGTTCTCAATGAGCAGTTCTTC. This sequence encodes CASSTEVLNEQFF.

This chain joins TRBV11-3 and TRBJ2-3, with unresolved D. The CDR3 consists of 13 residues. CDR1 SGHNT and CDR2 YENEEA come from the germline V gene. Trimming removed 0 bases from V and 2 bases from J, with 3 bases in between. CDR3 loop: CASSLDLTDTQYF. The CDR3 DNA follows: TGTGCCAGCAGCTTAGACCTCACAGATACGCAGTATTTT.

CDR3 coding DNA: TGTGCCAGTAGTACGACAGGGGAGAGTCAGCCCCAGCATTTT. Translation gives CASSTTGESQPQHF. The V call is TRBV19, the J call TRBJ1-5; TRBD1 aligns across 8 bases. The CDR3 length is 14 residues. V shed 4 bases, J shed 6 bases, and the junction held 5 bases outside the gene matches. From germline, CDR1 is LNHDA and CDR2 SQIVND (reference sequence).

The rearrangement joins TRBV25-1 to TRBJ2-1, with D perhaps being TRBD1 or TRBD2 (5 bases each). The CDR3 extends over 15 amino acids. Germline CDR1 MGHDK, CDR2 SYGVNS. The V and J ends lost 3 bases and 5 bases respectively, with 14 bases between them. The CDR3 sequence: CASSEGVRTDNEQFF. The CDR3 bases are TGTGCCAGCAGTGAGGGGGTACGGACCGACAATGAGCAGTTCTTC.

The rearrangement uses TRBV28 and TRBJ2-5, with D perhaps matching TRBD2 (5 bases). The J call is in doubt because the DNA end fits TRBJ2-7 better. This CDR3 comprises 16 residues. Looked up from germline, CDR1 is MDHEN and CDR2 is SYDVKM. The CDR3 coding sequence is TGTGCCAGCAGCTCCCCCCGGGCTAGCAAGAACTACGAGCAGTACTTC. This encodes CASSSPRASKNYEQYF.

The chain has TRBV30 and TRBJ2-7; D perhaps matches TRBD2 (5 bases). With 5 bases removed from V and 7 bases from J, the gap between germline ends came to 15 bases. Germline V CDR1 and CDR2: GTSNPN, SVGIG (reference sequence). The CDR3 contains 12 residues. The CDR3 sequence is CAWGETPTEQYF. The CDR3, as DNA: TGTGCCTGGGGGGAGACCCCTACGGAGCAGTACTTC.